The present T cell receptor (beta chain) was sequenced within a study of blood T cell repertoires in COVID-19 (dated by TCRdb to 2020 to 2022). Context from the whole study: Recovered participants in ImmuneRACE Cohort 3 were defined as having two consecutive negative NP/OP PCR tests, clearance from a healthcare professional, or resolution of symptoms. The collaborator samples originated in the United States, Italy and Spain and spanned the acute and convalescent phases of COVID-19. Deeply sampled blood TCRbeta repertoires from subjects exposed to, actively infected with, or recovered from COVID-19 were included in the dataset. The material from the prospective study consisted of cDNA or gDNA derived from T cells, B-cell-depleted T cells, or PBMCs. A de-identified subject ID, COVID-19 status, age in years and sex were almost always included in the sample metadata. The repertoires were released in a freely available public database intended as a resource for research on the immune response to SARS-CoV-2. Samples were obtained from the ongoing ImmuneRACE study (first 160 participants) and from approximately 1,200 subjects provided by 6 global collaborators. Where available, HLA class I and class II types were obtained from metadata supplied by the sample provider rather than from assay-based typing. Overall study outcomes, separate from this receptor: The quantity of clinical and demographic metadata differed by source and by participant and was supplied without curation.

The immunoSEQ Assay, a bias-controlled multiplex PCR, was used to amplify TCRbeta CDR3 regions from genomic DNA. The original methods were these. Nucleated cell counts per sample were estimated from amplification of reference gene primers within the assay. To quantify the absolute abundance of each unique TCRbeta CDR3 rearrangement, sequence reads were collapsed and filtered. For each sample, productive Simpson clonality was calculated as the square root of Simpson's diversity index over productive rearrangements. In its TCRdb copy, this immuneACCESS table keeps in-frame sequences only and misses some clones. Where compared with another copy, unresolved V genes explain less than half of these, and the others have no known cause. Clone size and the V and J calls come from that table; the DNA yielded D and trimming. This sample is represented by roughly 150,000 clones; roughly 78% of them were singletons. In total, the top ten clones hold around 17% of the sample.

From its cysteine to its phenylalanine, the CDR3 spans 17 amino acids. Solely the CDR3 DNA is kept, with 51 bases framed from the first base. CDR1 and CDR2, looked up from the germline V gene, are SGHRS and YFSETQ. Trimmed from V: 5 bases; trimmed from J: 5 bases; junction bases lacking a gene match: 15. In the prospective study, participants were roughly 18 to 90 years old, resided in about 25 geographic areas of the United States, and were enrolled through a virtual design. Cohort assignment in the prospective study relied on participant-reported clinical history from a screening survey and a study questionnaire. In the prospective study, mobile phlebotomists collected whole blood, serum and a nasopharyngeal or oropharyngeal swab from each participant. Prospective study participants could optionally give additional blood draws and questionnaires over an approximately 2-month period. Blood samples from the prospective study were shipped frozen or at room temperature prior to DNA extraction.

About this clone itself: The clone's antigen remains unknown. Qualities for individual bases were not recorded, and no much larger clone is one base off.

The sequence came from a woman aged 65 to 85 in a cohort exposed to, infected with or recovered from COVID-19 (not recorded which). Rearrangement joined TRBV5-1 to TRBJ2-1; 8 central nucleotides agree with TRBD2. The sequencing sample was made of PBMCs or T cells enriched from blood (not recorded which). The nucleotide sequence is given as TGCGCCAGCAGACTCGCCATGGGGGCAGCGGGAGACAATGAGCAGTTCTTC. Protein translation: CASRLAMGAAGDNEQFF.